Presented here are 8 T cell receptor beta chains from one specimen sequenced in a study of cytomegalovirus exposure and HLA in healthy donors. The PCR used 60 Vbeta and 13 Jbeta primers. Sequencing used immunoSEQ multiplex PCR; TCRdb keeps in-frame clones, though not all of them. The sample holds more than 95,000 clones; around 79% are singletons and the top ten take 5.5% to 8%. Input material: PBMCs. These receptor sequences come from a woman between 35 and 50 years old in good health and CMV-seronegative.

This clone was picked up a small number of times. The gene calls are TRBV18 and TRBJ2-7, with TRBD2 identical over 7 bases. Germline V gene data show CDR1 as KGHSH and CDR2 as LQKENI. Trimming took 6 bases from V and 1 from J; bases not matched to a gene: 9. The CDR3 extends over 15 amino acids. For the CDR3, the DNA is TGTGCCAGCTCTCAAGGGGCGGGAGATTCCTACGAGCAGTACTTC. It codes for CASSQGAGDSYEQYF.

The V gene is TRBV5-4, the J gene TRBJ2-1; 7 positions match TRBD1. V shed 4 bases, J shed 7 bases, and the junction held 8 bases outside the gene matches. Germline V gene data show CDR1 as SGHNT and CDR2 as YYREEE (reference sequence). The CDR3 consists of 14 residues. In nucleotides, the CDR3 is TGTGCCAGCAGCCCCCGACAGGGATTGAATGAGCAGTTCTTC. Encoded protein: CASSPRQGLNEQFF.

The chain couples TRBV7-2 to TRBJ2-7; D gene ambiguous. Trimming removed 2 bases at V and 3 bases at J, with 5 bases between. CDR1 and CDR2 (germline): SGHTA, FQGNSA. This CDR3 has 12 amino acids. The CDR3 sequence: CASSLHSYEQYF. The CDR3 nucleotides are TGTGCCAGCAGCTTACATAGCTACGAGCAGTACTTC.

The chain is built from TRBV23-1 and TRBJ2-5; no clear D. TRBV23-1 is placed among ORFs of uncertain function. V lost 4 bases, J lost 5 bases, and 5 bases lay in between. CDR3 length equals 11 residues. This chain's CDR3 is CASSLEETQYF. CDR3 sequence (DNA): TGCGCCAGCAGTCTAGAGGAGACCCAGTACTTC.

The genes are TRBV2 and TRBJ2-1; D unclear. CDR1 is SNHLY and CDR2 is FYNNEI in the germline V gene. This CDR3 has 15 amino acids. V lost 3 bases and J lost 1, with 10 bases in between. Written as DNA, the CDR3 is TGTGCCAGCAGTGACGCGGAGCTATCCTACAATGAGCAGTTCTTC. The encoded protein is CASSDAELSYNEQFF.

V usage is TRBV9 and J usage is TRBJ2-3; 7 bases line up with TRBD2. The CDR3 is made up of 13 amino acids. The germline V gene encodes CDR1 SGDLS and CDR2 YYNGEE. After removal of 8 bases from V and 2 bases from J, the junction contained 5 bases not matched to a gene. CDR3: CASSGGSTDTQYF. Here the CDR3 DNA reads TGTGCCAGTTCGGGGGGATCCACAGATACGCAGTATTTT.

The chain links TRBV2 to TRBJ1-2, with a possible D match to TRBD1 (5 bases). This CDR3 is built from 14 residues. CDR1 is SNHLY, CDR2 FYNNEI, per germline. V lost 7 bases and J lost 2, with 14 bases in between. The CDR3 loop reads CASISSWGNYGYTF. The DNA of the CDR3 is TGTGCCAGCATTTCCTCTTGGGGCAACTATGGCTACACCTTC.

The rearrangement links TRBV5-4 to TRBJ2-2; TRBD1 matches 9 bases. V trimming: 3 bases; J trimming: 5 bases; junction bases outside the gene matches: 8. The length of the CDR3 is 16 residues. Germline CDR1 reads SGHNT; CDR2 reads YYREEE (reference sequence). CDR3 region: CASSSGGQGRTGELFF. The CDR3 bases are TGTGCCAGCAGCTCAGGAGGACAGGGGAGAACCGGGGAGCTGTTTTTT. Variable domain in full (rest from reference TRBV5-4 and TRBJ2-2): ETGVTQSPTHLIKTRGQQVTLRCSSQSGHNTVSWYQQALGQGPQFIFQYYREEENGRGNFPPRFSGLQFPNYSSELNVNALELDDSALYLCASSSGGQGRTGELFFGEGSRLTVL.